These T cell receptor beta chains were read from a single sample in a study of PD-1 blockade in classical Hodgkin lymphoma. TCRdb's copy holds only in-frame clones and misses some; the assay was immunoSEQ multiplex PCR. The sample consists of roughly 7,700 clones, approximately 90% of them appearing once. Sequencing used CD4+ T cells from blood, obtained at baseline. The receptors were sampled from a human donor with classical Hodgkin lymphoma. Both conserved end residues are part of each CDR3. The order of the fields is CDR3 DNA, CDR3 protein, D gene, J gene, clone size, V gene. The D gene is left open where the match is weak. Clone size, where shown, is once, few, many, or a class for clones that have expanded.

CDR3 DNA: TGTGCCAGCAGTTTATTAATCAGGGGAAGCCACGAGCAGTACTTC
CDR3 protein: CASSLLIRGSHEQYF
D gene: .
J gene: TRBJ2-7
clone size: .
V gene: TRBV28

CDR3 DNA: TGCAGCGTTGATACCCCAAGTGGCCAGCATTTT
CDR3 protein: CSVDTPSGQHF
D gene: .
J gene: TRBJ1-5
clone size: .
V gene: TRBV29-1

CDR3 DNA: TGTGCCAGCAGTTTAGGGGGCGCGCCCTATGGCTACACCTTC
CDR3 protein: CASSLGGAPYGYTF
D gene: .
J gene: TRBJ1-2
clone size: .
V gene: TRBV28

CDR3 DNA: TGTGCAAGTCGCTTAGACAAGAGAGGACAGGGCGCCGTCGAGGGCACCGGGGAGCTGTTTTTT
CDR3 protein: CASRLDKRGQGAVEGTGELFF
D gene: .
J gene: TRBJ2-2
clone size: .
V gene: TRBV12-2

CDR3 DNA: TGTGCCAGCAGTCCGGGGGGCACAGATACGCAGTATTTT
CDR3 protein: CASSPGGTDTQYF
D gene: .
J gene: TRBJ2-3
clone size: .
V gene: TRBV5-4

CDR3 DNA: TGCGCCAGCAGCGCGGGGACAGCGAACTATGGCTACACCTTC
CDR3 protein: CASSAGTANYGYTF
D gene: TRBD1
J gene: TRBJ1-2
clone size: few
V gene: TRBV5-1

CDR3 DNA: TGTGCCAGCAGCTTACTTGGGGTCGGTCCCTACGAGCAGTACTTC
CDR3 protein: CASSLLGVGPYEQYF
D gene: .
J gene: TRBJ2-7
clone size: .
V gene: TRBV7-8

CDR3 DNA: TGTGCCAGCCGAAGGGGGCAGGTAGGAGAGACCCAGTACTTC
CDR3 protein: CASRRGQVGETQYF
D gene: TRBD1
J gene: TRBJ2-5
clone size: .
V gene: TRBV27

CDR3 DNA: TGCGCCAGCACGGGGCAGGGGTTCGACATTCAGTACTTC
CDR3 protein: CASTGQGFDIQYF
D gene: .
J gene: TRBJ2-4
clone size: once
V gene: TRBV5-1

CDR3 DNA: TGTGCCATCAGCCAGACAGTAGGTTCCTACGAGCAGTACTTC
CDR3 protein: CAISQTVGSYEQYF
D gene: .
J gene: TRBJ2-7
clone size: .
V gene: TRBV10-3

CDR3 DNA: TGCGCCAGCCAAACCGGGGCGTTGAACACTGAAGCTTTCTTT
CDR3 protein: CASQTGALNTEAFF
D gene: .
J gene: TRBJ1-1
clone size: .
V gene: TRBV5-1

CDR3 DNA: TGTGCCAGCAGCTTAGGTGGACAGGTCAAAAACATTCAGTACTTC
CDR3 protein: CASSLGGQVKNIQYF
D gene: TRBD1
J gene: TRBJ2-4
clone size: few
V gene: TRBV5-4